The 30 T cell receptor beta chains below come from one sample, sequenced in a study of cytomegalovirus exposure and HLA in healthy donors. It was with 60 Vbeta and 13 Jbeta primers that the PCR ran. Assay: immunoSEQ multiplex PCR; the TCRdb copy retains only in-frame clones and omits some. The sample lists around 88,000 clones, under 85% seen once, with about 4% in the top ten. Sequencing used PBMCs. The receptors were sampled from a woman aged 35 to 49 in good health and CMV-seropositive.

The rearrangement joins TRBV11-1 to TRBJ2-5; 11 nucleotides align to TRBD2. The CDR3 loop spans 14 amino acids. V was clipped by 6 bases and J by 2 bases; unmatched bases: 2. Germline CDR1 reads SGHAT; CDR2 reads FQDESV (reference sequence). In DNA, the CDR3 is TGTGCCAGCAGGCGGACTAGCGGGCAAGAGACCCAGTACTTC. Amino acid sequence: CASRRTSGQETQYF.

V is TRBV4-1 and J is TRBJ1-1; D is undetermined. CDR3 length equals 15 residues. The V gene lost 1 base and the J gene lost 0 bases, with 9 bases spanning the gap. CDR1 and CDR2 (germline): MGHRA, YSYEKL. The DNA of the CDR3 is TGCGCCAGCAGCCAAGCCCCTTTCTTGAACACTGAAGCTTTCTTT. Its translation: CASSQAPFLNTEAFF.

This clone was detected a few times. This sequence joins TRBV5-1 and TRBJ2-3; 11 bases map to TRBD2. V lost 4 bases and J lost 6; bases outside the gene matches: 7. In germline, CDR1 is SGHRS, CDR2 YFSETQ. This CDR3 region has 15 residues. The CDR3 bases are TGCGCCAGCAGCCTTATAGCGGGAGGGGGTGATACGCAGTATTTT. The encoded protein is CASSLIAGGGDTQYF.

This clone was counted a single time. The chain uses TRBV5-4 and TRBJ1-3; 7 nucleotides agree with TRBD1. The germline V gene encodes CDR1 SGHNT and CDR2 YYREEE (reference sequence). With V trimmed by 4 bases and J by 6 bases, 10 bases remained unmatched. This CDR3 region has 15 residues. The CDR3 loop reads CASSAYQQGLNTIYF. CDR3 coding DNA: TGTGCCAGCAGCGCCTACCAACAGGGGTTAAACACCATATATTTT.

The chain recombines TRBV2 with TRBJ1-2; the D gene is possibly TRBD1 (5 bases). The CDR3 totals 13 residues. Germline CDR1 reads SNHLY; CDR2 reads FYNNEI. The V gene lost 3 bases and the J gene lost 0 bases, with 5 bases spanning the gap. CDR3 DNA: TGTGCCAGCAGTGAGGGGCCTAACTATGGCTACACCTTC. It yields the protein CASSEGPNYGYTF.

The rearrangement uses TRBV4-2 and TRBJ1-1; 9 bases match TRBD1. CDR1 is LGHNA and CDR2 is YNFKEQ in the germline V gene. V lost 7 bases, J lost 4 bases, and 10 bases stayed unmatched. The CDR3 spans 15 residues. The CDR3 DNA sequence: TGTGCCAGCACCCTCAGACAGGGGGGAACCACTGAAGCTTTCTTT. Encoded protein: CASTLRQGGTTEAFF.

V is TRBV13 and J is TRBJ1-2, with 8 bases identical to TRBD1. This CDR3 region has 14 residues. J lost 5 bases, V lost 4 bases, and 6 bases had no gene match. Per germline, CDR1 PRHDT and CDR2 FYEKMQ (reference sequence). The CDR3 loop reads CASSYQTGEYGYTF. The CDR3 DNA follows: TGTGCCAGCAGCTACCAGACAGGGGAATATGGCTACACCTTC.

This clone was seen repeatedly, ten times or more. The chain couples TRBV10-3 to TRBJ2-3; 13 bases map to TRBD2. The germline CDR1 and CDR2 sequences are ENHRY and SYGVKD. The CDR3 length is 14 residues. The V and J ends lost 9 bases and 4 bases, in that order; junction bases with no gene match: 4. CDR3 loop: CAMGTSGNADTQYF. The CDR3 bases are TGTGCCATGGGGACTAGCGGGAACGCAGATACGCAGTATTTT.

This clone showed up many times. This chain uses TRBV4-2 with TRBJ2-6; D perhaps matches TRBD2 (5 bases). The germline V and J ends were trimmed by 1 base and 4 bases, with 17 bases remaining between them. This CDR3 spans 18 amino acids. CDR1 and CDR2 (germline): LGHNA, YNFKEQ. CDR3 sequence: CASSQAADSTGGANVLTF. The CDR3 coding sequence is TGTGCCAGCAGCCAAGCCGCAGACTCAACGGGGGGGGCCAACGTCCTGACTTTC.

This chain joins TRBV14 and TRBJ2-5; TRBD2 matches at 10 bases. The CDR3 contains 16 residues. The germline gives CDR1 SGHDN, CDR2 FVKESK. V lost 2 bases to trimming and J lost 5 bases; unmatched junction nucleotides: 8. The CDR3 sequence: CASSQWSGRARETQYF. The CDR3 DNA sequence: TGTGCCAGCAGCCAATGGAGCGGGAGGGCCCGGGAGACCCAGTACTTC.

This chain links TRBV6-4 with TRBJ2-1; 9 bases map to TRBD2. Losses at the gene ends were 0 bases for V and 7 bases for J; bases not matched to a gene: 7. From germline, CDR1 is MRHNA and CDR2 SNTAGT. The CDR3 contains 16 residues. The DNA for the CDR3 is TGTGCCAGCAGTGACTCGGGTAGCGGGAGTAGTAATGAGCAGTTCTTC. Translation gives CASSDSGSGSSNEQFF.

Points on this clone: Germline and junction disagree at one end, which may indicate a read error. CDR3 bases: TGCACCAGCAGCTTGGTTGCCGCTCCGGAAGAGACCCAGTACTTC. Its translation is CTSSLVAAPEETQYF. This sequence joins TRBV5-1 and TRBJ2-5; D gene uncertain. This CDR3 is 15 amino acids long. Germline V CDR1 and CDR2: SGHRS, YFSETQ.

This chain links TRBV19 with TRBJ2-2; TRBD2 might be the D (6 bases). V dropped 3 bases and J dropped 1 base, with 12 bases sitting between them. Germline assignment: CDR1 LNHDA and CDR2 SQIVND (reference sequence). The CDR3 is 16 amino acids. The CDR3 loop reads CASSIVWDLNTGELFF. CDR3 nucleotides: TGTGCCAGTAGTATCGTTTGGGACTTGAACACCGGGGAGCTGTTTTTT.

The sample holds one count of this clone. CDR3: CASSLGDSYNEQFF. CDR3 sequence (DNA): TGCGCCAGCAGCTTGGGGGACTCTTACAATGAGCAGTTCTTC. This sequence joins TRBV5-1 and TRBJ2-1; D might be TRBD2 (6 bases). Trimming shortened V by 0 bases and J by 4 bases, and 8 bases separated the two germline ends. CDR1 is SGHRS, CDR2 YFSETQ, per germline. The CDR3 runs 14 residues.

There are a few counts of this clone. At the DNA level, this CDR3 is encoded by other sequences in the same sample as well. V usage is TRBV5-1 and J usage is TRBJ2-3, with TRBD1 as a possible D gene (6 bases). The CDR3 runs 14 residues. Trimming shortened V by 0 bases and J by 1 base, and 6 bases separated the two germline ends. The germline V gene has CDR1 SGHRS and CDR2 YFSETQ. CDR3 region: CASSLDRGTDTQYF. The CDR3 bases are TGCGCCAGCAGCTTGGACAGGGGCACAGATACGCAGTATTTT.

The chain couples TRBV2 to TRBJ2-3; TRBD1 aligns across 9 bases. CDR1 is SNHLY and CDR2 is FYNNEI in the germline V gene. The V segment lost 3 bases and the J segment 6 bases; nucleotides outside the gene matches: 10. This CDR3 has 16 amino acids. CDR3 amino acids: CASSDHPQGASDTQYF. The CDR3 DNA is TGTGCCAGCAGTGATCATCCACAGGGGGCTTCGGATACGCAGTATTTT.

The chain recombines TRBV2 with TRBJ1-4, with D tentatively TRBD1 (6 bases). This CDR3 contains 15 residues. Per germline, CDR1 SNHLY and CDR2 FYNNEI. With 3 bases removed from V and 3 bases from J, the gap between germline ends came to 11 bases. The chain's CDR3 is CASSEAGVPNEKLFF. The CDR3 coding sequence is TGTGCCAGCAGTGAGGCAGGGGTTCCTAATGAAAAACTGTTTTTT.

V gene TRBV5-4 combines with J gene TRBJ2-5; 8 bases map to TRBD2. The CDR3 is 15 amino acids. CDR1 SGHNT and CDR2 YYREEE come from the germline V gene (reference sequence). The V and J ends lost 5 bases and 2 bases, in that order; junction bases with no gene match: 8. CDR3 residues: CASSMGLVVQETQYF. Here the CDR3 DNA reads TGTGCCAGCAGTATGGGACTAGTAGTACAAGAGACCCAGTACTTC.

This clone was seen a handful of times. The chain has TRBV11-3 and TRBJ2-7; no definite D call. Germline CDR1 reads SGHNT; CDR2 reads YENEEA. The CDR3 has 15 residues. V was cut by 0 bases and J by 3 bases, with 12 bases left in between. The CDR3 DNA is TGTGCCAGCAGCTTAGAATACGCGTCTTACTACGAGCAGTACTTC. Protein: CASSLEYASYYEQYF.

The chain has TRBV10-3 and TRBJ2-7; TRBD2 aligns across 11 bases. The CDR3 consists of 18 residues. The V segment lost 0 bases and the J segment 3 bases; nucleotides outside the gene matches: 10. CDR1 and CDR2 from the germline V gene are ENHRY and SYGVKD. The CDR3 sequence is CAISESILAGVNNYEQYF. The DNA of the CDR3 is TGTGCCATCAGTGAGTCGATACTAGCGGGAGTTAATAACTACGAGCAGTACTTC.

On this clone: This is likely a read error, given that the CDR3 carries no conserved phenylalanine or tryptophan at its end. The chain uses TRBV2 and TRBJ2-2; 7 positions match TRBD2. CDR1 is SNHLY and CDR2 is FYNNEI in the germline V gene. This CDR3 has 14 residues. V lost 7 bases, J lost 7 bases, and 9 bases stayed unmatched. CDR3 sequence reads: CASIPGTTGGELFL. The DNA for the CDR3 is TGTGCCAGCATCCCTGGGACTACCGGCGGGGAGCTGTTTCTT.

This clone was seen a single time. The chain links TRBV6-1 to TRBJ2-2, with unresolved D. The length of the CDR3 is 16 residues. Looked up from germline, CDR1 is MNHNS and CDR2 is SASEGT. The V end lost 3 bases, the J end lost 0 bases, and 11 bases lay between the germline ends. DNA of the CDR3: TGTGCCAGCAGTGACCTCTTGGCAGCGAACACCGGGGAGCTGTTTTTT. Translation gives CASSDLLAANTGELFF.

This clone was seen just once. V gene TRBV28 combines with J gene TRBJ1-2, with D hard to call. CDR1 and CDR2 from the germline V gene are MDHEN and SYDVKM. The CDR3 runs to 16 residues. Trimming took 3 bases from V and 6 from J, leaving 20 bases between them. The DNA for the CDR3 is TGTGCCAGCAGTTTGTCATACCTCAGGAGGAGGGATGGCTACACCTTC. Its translation: CASSLSYLRRRDGYTF.

The chain is built from TRBV5-1 and TRBJ2-2; 9 bases agree with TRBD2. V was pared by 4 bases and J by 2 bases, with 9 bases of the junction left unmatched. The CDR3 has 17 residues. In germline, CDR1 is SGHRS, CDR2 YFSETQ. CDR3 sequence: CASSAWAGGPNTGELFF. CDR3 nucleotide sequence: TGCGCCAGCAGCGCGTGGGCGGGAGGGCCTAACACCGGGGAGCTGTTTTTT.

The sample holds a few counts of this clone. This chain links TRBV18 with TRBJ1-5; D perhaps matches TRBD1 (5 bases). The germline V gene has CDR1 KGHSH and CDR2 LQKENI. This CDR3 comprises 15 residues. V gave up 6 bases and J gave up 5 bases, with 17 bases separating them. The CDR3 nucleotides are TGTGCCAGCTCCCCCGCCCCCCAAGGGGATCAGCCCCAGCATTTT. It encodes CASSPAPQGDQPQHF.

The rearrangement links TRBV9 to TRBJ2-1, with 7 nucleotides matching TRBD2. V shed 0 bases and J 10 bases; nucleotides not matched to a gene: 10. Germline CDR1 reads SGDLS; CDR2 reads YYNGEE. The CDR3 loop spans 15 amino acids. The DNA of the CDR3 is TGTGCCAGCAGCGTAGAGGCGGGAGCCCTGGGGGAGCAGTTCTTC. Translated, it gives CASSVEAGALGEQFF.

The gene calls are TRBV4-1 and TRBJ2-5; 13 bases agree with TRBD2. Germline assignment: CDR1 MGHRA and CDR2 YSYEKL. The CDR3 is made up of 19 amino acids. V trimming: 3 bases; J trimming: 5 bases; junction bases outside the gene matches: 15. As DNA, the CDR3 is TGCGCCAGCAGCCAGACATTGTTCTCGGGGACTAGCGGGATGGAGACCCAGTACTTC. Amino acids: CASSQTLFSGTSGMETQYF.

The genes are TRBV5-8 and TRBJ1-2; 7 bases line up with TRBD1. J was trimmed by 8 bases and V by 0 bases; bases with no gene match: 4. The CDR3 covers 13 residues. CDR1 and CDR2 from the germline V gene are SGHTS and YDEGEE. CDR3 DNA sequence: TGTGCCAGCAGCTTGGGAGGGGGCGAAGGCTACACCTTC. Translation: CASSLGGGEGYTF.

The gene calls are TRBV2 and TRBJ1-1, with a tentative D call TRBD1 (6 bases). V was trimmed by 6 bases and J by 0 bases, leaving 8 bases between them. The CDR3 totals 13 residues. Germline V lookup: CDR1 SNHLY, CDR2 FYNNEI. CDR3 DNA sequence: TGTGCCAGCAGCGGACAGATGAACACTGAAGCTTTCTTT. Its protein is CASSGQMNTEAFF.

The chain uses TRBV5-4 and TRBJ2-6; D may be TRBD2 (5 bases). CDR3 length: 14 residues. Per the germline V gene, CDR1 is SGHNT and CDR2 is YYREEE (reference sequence). The ends were cut back, 4 bases at V and 10 bases at J, with 15 bases in the middle. CDR3 sequence (DNA): TGTGCCAGCAGCCCGGAGGTGACCGTAAACGTCCTGACTTTC. Encoded protein: CASSPEVTVNVLTF. The entire variable domain, with the rest obtained from reference TRBV5-4 and TRBJ2-6, is as follows: ETGVTQSPTHLIKTRGQQVTLRCSSQSGHNTVSWYQQALGQGPQFIFQYYREEENGRGNFPPRFSGLQFPNYSSELNVNALELDDSALYLCASSPEVTVNVLTFGAGSRLTVL.